This entry lists 30 T cell receptor beta chains sequenced from one sample in a study of blood T cell repertoires in COVID-19. The protocol was immunoSEQ multiplex PCR, while the TCRdb copy is restricted to in-frame clones and leaves out a portion. The sample holds around 30,000 clones, roughly 90% seen once. Material for sequencing was peripheral blood. The receptors here all came from a human donor with active COVID-19. The donor label of this sample is uncertain.

Only a few counts were recorded for this clone. The V and J genes are TRBV7-2 and TRBJ2-7; no firm D call. Trimming pared 3 bases from V and 7 bases from J, leaving 13 bases between. This CDR3 spans 13 amino acids. Germline CDR1 reads SGHTA; CDR2 reads FQGNSA. The CDR3 bases are TGTGCCAGCAGCTTTGACTTCGGCCGGGAGCAGTACTTC. It is translated as CASSFDFGREQYF.

The chain joins TRBV19 to TRBJ1-1; TRBD1 matches at 8 bases. In germline, CDR1 is LNHDA, CDR2 SQIVND (reference sequence). This CDR3 region has 16 residues. After removal of 3 bases from V and 0 bases from J, the junction contained 6 bases not matched to a gene. In DNA, the CDR3 is TGTGCCAGTAGTATTGGGACAGGCTCCATGAACACTGAAGCTTTCTTT. This encodes CASSIGTGSMNTEAFF.

The rearrangement uses TRBV7-2 and TRBJ2-2; D remains ambiguous. The CDR3 spans 16 residues. V was trimmed by 4 bases and J by 10 bases, leaving 22 bases between them. Germline V gives CDR1 SGHTA, CDR2 FQGNSA. The CDR3 DNA reads as TGTGCCAGCAGCTCGGCCCGTTACCATAGCCGTTTGGAGCTGTTTTTT. Encoded protein: CASSSARYHSRLELFF.

V gene TRBV27 combines with J gene TRBJ1-1; no clear D gene. Trimming pared 4 bases from V and 8 bases from J, leaving 26 bases between. The CDR3 totals 17 residues. Looked up from germline, CDR1 is MNHEY and CDR2 is SMNVEV (reference sequence). CDR3 protein: CASSSVVTGVTRREAFF. DNA of the CDR3: TGTGCCAGCAGTTCGGTCGTTACTGGAGTGACCAGGAGGGAAGCTTTCTTT.

This chain's CDR3 is CASSQPGLAGGSYNEQFF. In nucleotides, the CDR3 is TGCGCCAGCAGCCAACCGGGACTAGCGGGGGGCTCCTACAATGAGCAGTTCTTC. The chain employs TRBV4-1 and TRBJ2-1; 15 bases are a match to TRBD2. Germline V gene data show CDR1 as MGHRA and CDR2 as YSYEKL. V trimming: 2 bases; J trimming: 0 bases; junction bases outside the gene matches: 2. This CDR3 contains 18 residues.

The gene calls are TRBV6-5 and TRBJ1-6, with TRBD1 identical over 7 bases. The CDR3 contains 15 residues. Germline trimming cut 0 bases from V and 5 bases from J; bases unmatched to any gene: 1. Germline V lookup: CDR1 MNHEY, CDR2 SVGAGI. CDR3 protein: CASSYSGQNNSPLHF. CDR3 DNA: TGTGCCAGCAGTTACTCGGGACAGAATAATTCACCCCTCCACTTT.

V and J are TRBV18 and TRBJ2-1; 10 bases align to TRBD2. V lost 5 bases and J lost 5; bases outside the gene matches: 6. This CDR3 comprises 15 residues. Germline V gene lookup returns CDR1 KGHSH and CDR2 LQKENI. The CDR3 loop reads CASSAGLAENNEQFF. Here the CDR3 DNA reads TGTGCCAGCTCAGCCGGACTAGCGGAAAACAATGAGCAGTTCTTC.

The chain carries TRBV14 and TRBJ2-7, with D tentatively TRBD2 (6 bases). This CDR3 has 12 residues. Germline V gene data show CDR1 as SGHDN and CDR2 as FVKESK. The germline V and J ends were trimmed by 6 bases and 3 bases, with 9 bases remaining between them. DNA for the CDR3: TGTGCCAGCAGGCGGGACGGCTACGAGCAGTACTTC. It translates to CASRRDGYEQYF.

The chain recombines TRBV5-1 with TRBJ2-2; TRBD1 agrees at 8 bases. V was pared by 2 bases and J by 1 base, with 4 bases of the junction left unmatched. CDR1 and CDR2 from the germline V gene are SGHRS and YFSETQ. The CDR3 consists of 16 residues. Written as DNA, the CDR3 is TGCGCCAGCAGCTTCGGTGGGACAGGGAACACCGGGGAGCTGTTTTTT. Translated: CASSFGGTGNTGELFF.

The chain links TRBV2 to TRBJ1-2; D gene unclear. Germline CDR1 is SNHLY and CDR2 is FYNNEI. The CDR3 consists of 13 residues. Deletions cut 2 bases from V and 7 bases from J, with 11 bases between. CDR3 loop: CASSETGMGGYTF. As DNA, the CDR3 is TGTGCCAGCAGTGAAACGGGGATGGGTGGCTACACCTTC.

The chain has TRBV29-1 and TRBJ2-5, with 8 nucleotides matching TRBD2. The CDR3 extends over 13 amino acids. J lost 5 bases, V lost 2 bases, and 4 bases had no gene match. CDR1 and CDR2 (germline): SQVTM, ANQGSEA. The DNA of the CDR3 is TGCAGCGTTGAAACTAGCGGCCAGGAGACCCAGTACTTC. This translates into CSVETSGQETQYF.

This sequence joins TRBV20-1 and TRBJ2-1, with D possibly being TRBD2 (6 bases). Germline CDR1 is DFQATT and CDR2 is SNEGSKA (reference sequence). The CDR3 runs to 15 residues. Trimming removed 3 bases from V and 0 bases from J, with 12 bases in between. CDR3 sequence (DNA): TGCAGTGCTAGTTCGGGGGAGAGCTCCTACAATGAGCAGTTCTTC. This sequence encodes CSASSGESSYNEQFF.

The J gene is TRBJ2-1, the V gene TRBV12-3 or TRBV12-4; the D is unclear. The CDR3 runs to 12 residues. V lost 2 bases, J lost 12 bases, and 11 bases lay in between. CDR3 sequence (DNA): TGTGCCAGCAGTTTACGAGGCGTAGTGCAGTTCTTC. Translating it yields CASSLRGVVQFF.

The rearrangement joins TRBV6-6 to TRBJ2-2; 7 bases line up with TRBD2. CDR3 length equals 15 residues. Per the germline V gene, CDR1 is MNHNY and CDR2 is SVGAGI (reference sequence). The junction had 2 bases not matched to a gene; V was cut back by 3 bases and J by 1 base. The CDR3 loop reads CASSYKRGNTGELFF. The CDR3 DNA reads TGTGCCAGCAGTTATAAGCGGGGGAACACCGGGGAGCTGTTTTTT.

The gene calls are TRBV3-1 (or the pseudogene TRBV3-2) and TRBJ2-6; D is undetermined. The V gene lost 11 bases and the J gene lost 0 bases, with 14 bases spanning the gap. The CDR3 is 15 amino acids. CDR1 LGHDT and CDR2 YNNKEL come from the germline V gene (reference sequence). CDR3 nucleotide sequence: TGTGCCTCCCGGGTCTCCAACTCTGGGGCCAACGTCCTGACTTTC. This gives the protein CASRVSNSGANVLTF.

This chain connects TRBV7-3 to TRBJ2-3; 14 bases map to TRBD2. CDR1 and CDR2 (germline): SGHTA, FQGTGA. Losses at the gene ends were 4 bases for V and 0 bases for J; bases not matched to a gene: 6. The CDR3 has 18 amino acids. The CDR3 sequence: CASSYTGTSGGSTDTQYF. The CDR3 DNA follows: TGTGCCAGCAGCTATACCGGGACTAGCGGGGGTAGCACAGATACGCAGTATTTT.

The chain has TRBV12-3 or TRBV12-4 and TRBJ2-5, with D possibly being TRBD2 (6 bases). CDR3 length: 13 residues. Trimming left V 7 bases short and J 1 base short, with 10 bases between. CDR3 in amino acids: CASKLTSQETQYF. In nucleotides, the CDR3 is TGTGCCAGCAAACTGACTAGCCAAGAGACCCAGTACTTC.

J is TRBJ1-4 and V is TRBV10-3; TRBD1 aligns across 7 bases. This CDR3 region has 16 residues. Germline V lookup: CDR1 ENHRY, CDR2 SYGVKD. The ends lost 2 bases at V and 7 bases at J; junction bases unmatched: 10. CDR3 protein: CAISEGAPGGSEKLFF. The DNA for the CDR3 is TGTGCCATCAGTGAGGGGGCCCCAGGGGGGAGTGAAAAACTGTTTTTT.

The J gene is TRBJ1-3, the V gene TRBV9; TRBD1 aligns across 8 bases. This CDR3 comprises 16 residues. V gave up 3 bases and J gave up 0 bases; unmatched junction bases: 5. The germline V gene encodes CDR1 SGDLS and CDR2 YYNGEE. CDR3 DNA: TGTGCCAGCAGCGATAGGACAGGGATCTCTGGAAACACCATATATTTT. Its translation is CASSDRTGISGNTIYF.

This chain uses TRBV5-1 with TRBJ2-2; 12 positions match TRBD1. The ends lost 4 bases at V and 7 bases at J; junction bases unmatched: 5. Per the germline V gene, CDR1 is SGHRS and CDR2 is YFSETQ. This CDR3 contains 15 residues. The CDR3 bases are TGCGCCAGCAGCGTGGGACAGGGGGCGGTCGGGGAGCTGTTTTTT. As protein: CASSVGQGAVGELFF.

The V gene is TRBV18, the J gene TRBJ1-2; D might be TRBD1 (5 bases). CDR1 KGHSH and CDR2 LQKENI come from the germline V gene. V was shortened by 5 bases and J by 6 bases, with 16 bases between the two germline ends. The CDR3 is made up of 14 amino acids. CDR3 amino acids: CASSYTEGIDGYTF. For the CDR3, the DNA is TGTGCCAGCTCATATACGGAGGGGATAGATGGCTACACCTTC. The full variable domain, with the rest looked up from reference TRBV18 and TRBJ1-2, is NAGVMQNPRHLVRRRGQEARLRCSPMKGHSHVYWYRQLPEEGLKFMVYLQKENIIDESGMPKERFSAEFPKEGPSILRIQQVVRGDSAAYFCASSYTEGIDGYTFGSGTRLTVV.

The rearrangement links TRBV5-4 to TRBJ1-2; 7 bases are a match to TRBD1. The CDR3 sequence is 14 residues long. Trimming cost V 4 bases and J 2 bases; bases outside gene matches: 5. Germline V gives CDR1 SGHNT, CDR2 YYREEE (reference sequence). The CDR3 coding sequence is TGTGCCAGCAGCCCAGGACAGGACAACTATGGCTACACCTTC. Its translation: CASSPGQDNYGYTF.

The chain recombines TRBV25-1 with TRBJ1-3; D is unresolved. The CDR3 sequence is 14 residues long. Between the trimmed V and J ends, which lost 4 bases and 3 bases, there was a span of 10 bases. Germline V lookup: CDR1 MGHDK, CDR2 SYGVNS. CDR3 protein: CASSVRYRGNTIYF. The CDR3 DNA reads as TGTGCCAGCAGTGTGCGGTATCGTGGAAACACCATATATTTT.

This chain links TRBV7-2 with TRBJ2-5; 11 bases are shared with TRBD2. Trimming took 5 bases from V and 4 from J; bases not matched to a gene: 3. This CDR3 contains 14 residues. Per germline, CDR1 SGHTA and CDR2 FQGNSA. The chain's CDR3 is CASSGLAGGETQYF. The CDR3 DNA reads as TGTGCCAGCAGCGGACTAGCGGGTGGAGAGACCCAGTACTTC.

The chain is built from TRBV5-6 and TRBJ2-1; no clear D gene. The CDR3 extends over 11 amino acids. The germline V gene has CDR1 SGHDT and CDR2 YYEEEE. V was pared by 0 bases and J by 13 bases, with 8 bases between. The DNA of the CDR3 is TGTGCCAGCAGCTTGGCCAAACTCCAGTTCTTC. Protein product: CASSLAKLQFF.

The genes are TRBV28 and TRBJ2-3; D not resolved. Trimming left V 6 bases short and J 0 bases short, with 7 bases between. CDR1 is MDHEN, CDR2 SYDVKM, per germline. The CDR3 spans 13 residues. The CDR3 coding sequence is TGTGCCAGCAGCCGGTCTAGCACAGATACGCAGTATTTT. Translating gives CASSRSSTDTQYF.

V and J are TRBV7-9 and TRBJ2-5, with 8 positions matching TRBD2. The ends lost 5 bases at V and 2 bases at J; junction bases unmatched: 4. Germline V gene data show CDR1 as SEHNR and CDR2 as FQNEAQ (reference sequence). The CDR3 is 14 amino acids. The CDR3 DNA is TGTGCCAGCAGCAACTCGGGGGGGCAAGAGACCCAGTACTTC. Amino acids: CASSNSGGQETQYF.

V usage is TRBV11-3 and J usage is TRBJ1-2, with D possibly matching TRBD1 (5 bases). Germline V gives CDR1 SGHNT, CDR2 YENEEA. V was pared by 3 bases and J by 4 bases, with 24 bases between. The CDR3 is 18 residues long. CDR3: CASSFADIEELFGYGYTF. In DNA, the CDR3 is TGTGCCAGCAGCTTTGCGGACATAGAGGAGTTGTTTGGCTATGGCTACACCTTC.

V is TRBV27 and J is TRBJ1-5; D perhaps matches TRBD1 (5 bases). CDR1 is MNHEY and CDR2 is SMNVEV in the germline V gene (reference sequence). This CDR3 has 15 amino acids. V gave up 2 bases and J gave up 2 bases, with 10 bases separating them. This CDR3 is CASSLREQGNQPQHF. For the CDR3, the DNA is TGTGCCAGCAGTTTAAGAGAACAGGGCAATCAGCCCCAGCATTTT.

The chain employs TRBV7-6 and TRBJ2-2, with unresolved D. Trimming removed 5 bases at V and 3 bases at J, with 16 bases between. The CDR3 length is 16 residues. Germline V CDR1 and CDR2: SGHVS, FNYEAQ. The chain's CDR3 is CASSPRSPRDTGELFF. CDR3 sequence (DNA): TGTGCCAGCAGCCCTAGATCCCCTAGAGACACCGGGGAGCTGTTTTTT. Looking up the rest from reference TRBV7-6 and TRBJ2-2 gives the full variable domain: GAGVSQSPRYKVTKRGQDVALRCDPISGHVSLYWYRQALGQGPEFLTYFNYEAQQDKSGLPNDRFSAERPEGSISTLTIQRTEQRDSAMYRCASSPRSPRDTGELFFGEGSRLTVL.